The 7 T cell receptor beta chains below come from one sample, sequenced in a study of CD8 T cells in ankylosing spondylitis. Study results and limitations: What appeared characteristic of ankylosing spondylitis blood was a TCR beta motif of fewer than ten highly homologous variants.

MiXCR, run by TCRdb on the 5' RACE reads, gives a single entry per CDR3 protein. The profile shows 500,000 or so distinct CDR3 sequences, about 5.2% of them singletons. These receptors' targets are unknown. The material sequenced was blood, either unsorted or a sorted T cell fraction (not recorded which). The source is a male donor with ankylosing spondylitis.

This clonotype was recorded many times. The chain uses TRBV20-1 and TRBJ2-2, with a weak D call TRBD1 (6 bases). Between the trimmed V and J ends, which lost 1 base and 2 bases, there was a span of 8 bases. Germline V gives CDR1 DFQATT, CDR2 SNEGSKA (reference sequence). CDR3 size: 14 residues. This chain's CDR3 is CSARGTENTGELFF. The CDR3 DNA sequence: TGCAGTGCTAGAGGGACAGAAAACACCGGGGAGCTGTTTTTT.

This clonotype was recorded at least ten times. The chain recombines TRBV5-1 with TRBJ1-2; D remains unclear. Germline V gene lookup returns CDR1 SGHRS and CDR2 YFSETQ. The CDR3 contains 14 residues. Trimming pared 2 bases from V and 4 bases from J, leaving 12 bases between. The CDR3 region is CASSFTPAIYGYTF. The CDR3 DNA reads as TGCGCCAGCAGCTTCACTCCAGCAATCTATGGCTACACCTTC.

This clonotype was detected many times. The chain is built from TRBV20-1 and TRBJ1-4, with D perhaps TRBD1 (5 bases). CDR3 length: 18 residues. CDR1 is DFQATT, CDR2 SNEGSKA, per germline (reference sequence). V was cut by 6 bases and J by 7 bases, with 30 bases left in between. The CDR3 DNA follows: TGCAGTGCAACCTCTCTGGGTAGGGAATGGGGGTTTCGTGAAAAACTGTTTTTT. The encoded protein is CSATSLGREWGFREKLFF.

At least ten counts were recorded for this clonotype. This chain uses TRBV5-1 with TRBJ2-1, with TRBD2 as a possible D gene (6 bases). This CDR3 comprises 14 residues. Germline V gene data show CDR1 as SGHRS and CDR2 as YFSETQ. Trimming shortened V by 3 bases and J by 7 bases, and 14 bases separated the two germline ends. The chain's CDR3 is CASSWTILQNEQFF. CDR3 sequence (DNA): TGCGCCAGCAGCTGGACTATCCTTCAGAATGAGCAGTTCTTC.

The sample holds a few counts of this clonotype. The rearrangement joins TRBV4-2 to TRBJ2-3; D possibly matches TRBD1 or TRBD2 (5 bases each). Germline V CDR1 and CDR2: LGHNA, YNFKEQ. The CDR3 length is 16 residues. V dropped 4 bases and J dropped 1 base, with 15 bases sitting between them. The CDR3 region has the DNA TGTGCCAGCAGCCCACCCCCCGGGACGGGCACAGATACGCAGTATTTT. Amino acid sequence: CASSPPPGTGTDTQYF.

The V call is TRBV24-1, the J call TRBJ2-2, with a tentative D call TRBD1 (5 bases). V lost 5 bases to trimming and J lost 0 bases, with 12 bases between them. Germline CDR1 is KGHDR and CDR2 is SFDVKD. CDR3 length equals 16 residues. The CDR3 sequence: CATSVFGASNTGELFF. The DNA for the CDR3 is TGTGCCACCAGTGTATTTGGGGCCTCGAACACCGGGGAGCTGTTTTTT.

This clonotype occurred many times. One end of the junction fails to match germline, which may point to a read error. The chain combines TRBV7-3 with TRBJ1-1; 12 positions agree with TRBD1. The CDR3 is 16 residues long. The germline V gene encodes CDR1 SGHTA and CDR2 FQGTGA. The chain's CDR3 is CASSLGQGAVNTEAFF. CDR3 DNA sequence: TGTGCCAGCAGCCTGGGACAGGGGGCAGTGAATACTGAAGCTTTCTTT.